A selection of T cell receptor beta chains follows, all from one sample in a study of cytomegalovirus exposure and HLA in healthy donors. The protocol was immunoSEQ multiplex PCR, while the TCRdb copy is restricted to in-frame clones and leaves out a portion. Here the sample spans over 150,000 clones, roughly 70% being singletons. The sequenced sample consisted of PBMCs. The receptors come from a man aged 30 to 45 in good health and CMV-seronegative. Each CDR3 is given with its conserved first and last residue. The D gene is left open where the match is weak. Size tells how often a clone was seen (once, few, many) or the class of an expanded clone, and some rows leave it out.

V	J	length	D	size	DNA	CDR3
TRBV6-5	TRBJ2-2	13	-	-	TGTGCCAGCACCCCCGCGGGCACCGGGGGGCTGTTTTTT	CASTPAGTGGLFF
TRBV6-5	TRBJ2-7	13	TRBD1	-	TGTGCCAGCAGCCCCGACAGGGCCCACGAGCAGTACTTC	CASSPDRAHEQYF
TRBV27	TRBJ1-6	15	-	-	TGTGCCAGCAGTTATACTGCGGGGCTAAATTCACCCCTCCACTTT	CASSYTAGLNSPLHF
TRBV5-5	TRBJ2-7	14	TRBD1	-	TGTGCCAGCAGCCCTGACAGGGGATGGTACGAGCAGTACTTC	CASSPDRGWYEQYF
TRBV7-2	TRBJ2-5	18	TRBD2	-	TGTGCCAGCAGCTCTACACTTCGACTGGCGGGGGGGCTAGAGACCCAGTACTTC	CASSSTLRLAGGLETQYF
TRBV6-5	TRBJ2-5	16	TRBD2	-	TGTGCCAGCAGTTACTCCTCACGGGGGGGGGAAGAGACCCAGTACTTC	CASSYSSRGGEETQYF
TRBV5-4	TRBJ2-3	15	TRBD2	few	TGTGCCAGCAGCTTGGCTCGAGCGGGGGATATTACGCAGTATTTT	CASSLARAGDITQYF
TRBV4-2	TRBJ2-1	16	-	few	TGTGCCAGCAGCCAAGGAGAAAGGGGGTCCTACAATGAGCAGTTCTTC	CASSQGERGSYNEQFF
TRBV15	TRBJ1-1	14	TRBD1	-	TGTGCCACCAGCAAAAACAGGGGGGGCACTGAAGCTTTCTTT	CATSKNRGGTEAFF
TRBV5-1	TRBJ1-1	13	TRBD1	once	TGCGCCAGCAGCCGACAGGGGAACACTGAAGCTTTCTTT	CASSRQGNTEAFF
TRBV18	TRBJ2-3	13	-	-	TGTGCCAGCTCAAGTCAGAGCACAGATACGCAGTATTTT	CASSSQSTDTQYF
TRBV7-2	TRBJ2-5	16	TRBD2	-	TGTGCCAGCAGCCCCGGACTAGCGGGGGGTCTAGAGACCCAGTACTTC	CASSPGLAGGLETQYF
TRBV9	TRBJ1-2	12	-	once	TGTGCCAGCAGCGTAGCGCGCCGTGGCTACACCTTC	CASSVARRGYTF
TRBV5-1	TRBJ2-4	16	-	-	TGCGCCAGCAGCTCAGATGCCCGACAGAGCAAAAACATTCAGTACTTC	CASSSDARQSKNIQYF
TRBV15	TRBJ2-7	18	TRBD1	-	TGTGCCACCAGCGATGGGGGAGGTTCGGGACAGGGGTCCTACGAGCAGTACTTC	CATSDGGGSGQGSYEQYF
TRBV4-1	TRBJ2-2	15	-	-	TGCGCCAGCAGCCAAACCCGGGATAACACCGGGGAGCTGTTTTTT	CASSQTRDNTGELFF
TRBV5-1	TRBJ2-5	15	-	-	TGCGCCAGCAGCTTGCTCGGGACACTTCAAGAGACCCAGTACTTC	CASSLLGTLQETQYF
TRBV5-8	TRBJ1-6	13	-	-	TGTGCCAGCAGCTACAGGGCCTTATCACCCCTCCACTTT	CASSYRALSPLHF
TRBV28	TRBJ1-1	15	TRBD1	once	TGTGCCAGCAGTTTGGGTGGCCTGACAGGGACTGAAGCTTTCTTT	CASSLGGLTGTEAFF
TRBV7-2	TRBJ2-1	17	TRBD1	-	TGTGCCAGCAGCTCCTACTTCGACAGGGGAGGTCACAATGAGCAGTTCTTC	CASSSYFDRGGHNEQFF
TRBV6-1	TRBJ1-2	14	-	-	TGTGCCAGCAGTGAAGGACAGACGATCTATGGCTACACCTTC	CASSEGQTIYGYTF
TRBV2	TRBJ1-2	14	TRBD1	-	TGTGCCAGCACCCGGGACAGGGTAGAATATGGCTACACCTTC	CASTRDRVEYGYTF
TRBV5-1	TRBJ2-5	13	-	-	TGCGCCAGCAGCTTGGTCGGGGAAGAGACCCAGTACTTC	CASSLVGEETQYF
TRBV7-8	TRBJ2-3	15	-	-	TGTGCCAGCAGCTTAGGAGTAGGGGGAAAGGATACGCAGTATTTT	CASSLGVGGKDTQYF
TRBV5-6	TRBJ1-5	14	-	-	TGTGCCAGCAGCTTGCGAGACGCGGATCAGCCCCAGAATTTT	CASSLRDADQPQNF
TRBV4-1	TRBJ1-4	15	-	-	TGCGCCAGCAGCCAAGATTGGCCGACTAATGAAAAACTGTTTTTT	CASSQDWPTNEKLFF
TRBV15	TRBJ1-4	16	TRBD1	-	TGTGCCACCAGCAGAGGGTTGGGACAGGGCGAGGAAAAACTGTTTTTT	CATSRGLGQGEEKLFF
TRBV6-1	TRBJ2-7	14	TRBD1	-	TGTGCCAGCAGTGTTGACAGGGGGTACTACGAGCAGTACTTC	CASSVDRGYYEQYF
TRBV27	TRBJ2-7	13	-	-	TGTGCCAGCAGTTTAAGAAACTGGGGGGTACAGTACTTC	CASSLRNWGVQYF
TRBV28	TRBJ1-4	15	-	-	TGTGCCAGCAGGGGTCCGGGGGAGTCTAATGAAAAACTGTTTTTT	CASRGPGESNEKLFF
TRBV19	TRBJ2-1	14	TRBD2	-	TGTGCCAGTAGTATACGGAGCGGGGGGACTGAGCAGTTCTTC	CASSIRSGGTEQFF
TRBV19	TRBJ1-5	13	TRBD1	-	TGTGCCAGTAGTCTCCCCCTGACAGGGCATCAAGTGTTT	CASSLPLTGHQVF
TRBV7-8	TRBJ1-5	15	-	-	TGTGCCAGCAGCTTAGAGGGGGATAGCAATCAGCCCCAGCATTTT	CASSLEGDSNQPQHF
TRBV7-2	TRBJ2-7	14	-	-	TGTGCCAGCAGCTTAAACCCAGGGGTGCTCGAGCAGTACTTC	CASSLNPGVLEQYF